One and the same sample provided the 21 T cell receptor beta chains below, sequenced in a study of T cells in Graves' hyperthyroidism and ophthalmopathy. Amplified TCR beta CDR3 regions came from RNA transcripts. TCR CDR3 underwent first-round RT-PCR with the HTBI primer set. TCRdb recomputed calls from the multiplex PCR reads with MiXCR, one row per CDR3 protein. The sample lists 500,000 to 750,000 distinct CDR3 sequences; about 45% were seen once. Sequencing was done on a sample of peripheral blood or thyroid tissue (not recorded which). The source is a woman between 18 and 30 years old with Graves' hyperthyroidism.

This chain joins TRBV15 and TRBJ1-2; no clear D gene. Germline CDR1 LNHNV, CDR2 YYDKDF (reference sequence). Deletions cut 0 bases from V and 8 bases from J, with 7 bases between. The CDR3 covers 12 residues. The CDR3 sequence is CATSREARGYTF. CDR3 nucleotides: TGTGCCACCAGCAGAGAAGCTAGGGGCTACACCTTC.

This clonotype was counted at least ten times. This chain links TRBV12-3 or TRBV12-4 with TRBJ2-7; D not resolved. The CDR3 length is 13 residues. Trimming removed 4 bases from V and 2 bases from J, with 9 bases in between. The CDR3 region has the DNA TGTGCCAGCAGTTCCACATCTGCCTACGAGCAGTACTTC. Translated: CASSSTSAYEQYF.

In this sample, this clonotype turned up once. The chain is built from TRBV10-3 and TRBJ2-2; D may be TRBD2 (5 bases). Germline-derived CDR1 and CDR2 are ENHRY and SYGVKD. The CDR3 sequence is 14 residues long. V was shortened by 6 bases and J by 1 base, with 9 bases between the two germline ends. CDR3 region: CAIRGEGNTGELFF. As DNA, the CDR3 is TGTGCCATCAGAGGAGAGGGGAACACCGGGGAGCTGTTTTTT.

V gene TRBV10-3 combines with J gene TRBJ1-2; a weak D match, TRBD1 (6 bases). Trimming stripped 10 bases from V and 0 bases from J, with 18 bases between. The CDR3 runs 15 residues. Germline V gene data show CDR1 as ENHRY and CDR2 as SYGVKD. CDR3 amino acids: CASCRGGGPNYGYTF. CDR3 DNA: TGTGCCAGCTGCCGGGGGGGGGGCCCTAACTATGGCTACACCTTC.

The chain uses TRBV6-1 and TRBJ1-1; no clear D. V dropped 6 bases and J dropped 2 bases, with 16 bases sitting between them. CDR3 length equals 15 residues. The germline V gene has CDR1 MNHNS and CDR2 SASEGT. CDR3: CASRLRWKLNTEAFF. In DNA, the CDR3 is TGTGCCAGCAGACTACGGTGGAAGCTAAACACTGAAGCTTTCTTT.

The chain joins TRBV7-8 to TRBJ2-7; D unclear. Per germline, CDR1 SGHVS and CDR2 FQNEAQ. This CDR3 has 12 amino acids. V shed 0 bases and J shed 6 bases, with 6 bases lying between them. The CDR3 region has the DNA TGTGCCAGCAGCTTAGCCACACTCGAGCAGTACTTC. It specifies CASSLATLEQYF.

This clonotype was observed at least ten times. The genes are TRBV5-1 and TRBJ2-2; D might be TRBD2 (5 bases). Germline CDR1 and CDR2: SGHRS and YFSETQ. This CDR3 region has 13 residues. Trimming took off 6 bases at V and 1 base at J, with 7 bases between the two ends. The CDR3 bases are TGCGCCAGCATGGCGGGGAACACCGGGGAGCTGTTTTTT. Residues: CASMAGNTGELFF. Using reference TRBV5-1 and TRBJ2-2 for the parts outside the CDR3, the full variable domain is KAGVTQTPRYLIKTRGQQVTLSCSPISGHRSVSWYQQTPGQGLQFLFEYFSETQRNKGNFPGRFSGRQFSNSRSEMNVSTLELGDSALYLCASMAGNTGELFFGEGSRLTVL.

The sample holds a few counts of this clonotype. The chain joins TRBV12-5 to TRBJ2-7; D assignment may be TRBD1 or TRBD2 (5 bases each). Germline V lookup: CDR1 LGHNT, CDR2 FRNRAP. This CDR3 contains 17 residues. V was cut by 0 bases and J by 6 bases, with 21 bases left in between. Written as DNA, the CDR3 is TGTGCTAGTGGTTTGGTAGTAGTCGGGGCCCGCTTAGGCGAGCAGTACTTC. It is translated as CASGLVVVGARLGEQYF.

This clonotype was seen only a few times. An end of the junction differs from the germline gene, which may be a read error. The chain couples TRBV7-7 to TRBJ2-1; D uncertain. CDR3 length equals 13 residues. Germline V lookup: CDR1 SSHAT, CDR2 FNYEAQ (reference sequence). DNA of the CDR3: TGTGCTAGCAGCTCTTCGTATTACAATGAGCAGTTCTTC. It is translated as CASSSSYYNEQFF.

This clonotype was counted at least ten times. The rearrangement uses TRBV6-6 and TRBJ1-2, with TRBD1 as a possible D gene (6 bases). The CDR3 is 14 residues long. CDR1 and CDR2 from the germline V gene are MNHNY and SVGAGI (reference sequence). V was trimmed by 7 bases and J by 4 bases, leaving 16 bases between them. The CDR3 DNA is TGTGCCAGCATTAACCTCGGGGGCTCCTATGGCTACACCTTC. Translated: CASINLGGSYGYTF.

V usage is TRBV11-2 and J usage is TRBJ2-3; D gene ambiguous. The CDR3 is 17 residues long. Trimming pared 4 bases from V and 0 bases from J, leaving 17 bases between. The germline gives CDR1 SGHAT, CDR2 FQNNGV. Here the CDR3 DNA reads TGTGCCAGCAGCTCCCCCGCGTCGGCGACTAGCACAGATACGCAGTATTTT. It yields the protein CASSSPASATSTDTQYF. Using reference TRBV11-2 and TRBJ2-3 for the parts outside the CDR3, the full variable domain is EAGVAQSPRYKIIEKRQSVAFWCNPISGHATLYWYQQILGQGPKLLIQFQNNGVVDDSQLPKDRFSAERLKGVDSTLKIQPAKLEDSAVYLCASSSPASATSTDTQYFGPGTRLTVL.

V gene TRBV10-1 combines with J gene TRBJ2-1; TRBD2 matches 13 bases. J lost 8 bases, V lost 4 bases, and 5 bases had no gene match. Germline loops: CDR1 WNHNN, CDR2 SYGVQD (reference sequence). The CDR3 loop spans 15 amino acids. The CDR3 coding sequence is TGCGCCAGCAGTGGAGGGACTAGCGGGACCTATGAGCAGTTCTTC. Translation: CASSGGTSGTYEQFF.

This chain links TRBV11-1 with TRBJ1-5; D unclear. Between the trimmed V and J ends, which lost 1 base and 9 bases, there was a span of 10 bases. This CDR3 contains 13 residues. The germline CDR1 and CDR2 sequences are SGHAT and FQDESV (reference sequence). Here the CDR3 DNA reads TGTGCCAGCAGCTTAGGGGGAGGTATGCCCCAGCATTTT. Translated: CASSLGGGMPQHF.

The chain combines TRBV19 with TRBJ1-5; weak D call: TRBD1 (6 bases). CDR1 is LNHDA and CDR2 is SQIVND in the germline V gene (reference sequence). With 3 bases removed from V and 6 bases from J, the gap between germline ends came to 15 bases. CDR3 length equals 15 residues. CDR3 DNA sequence: TGTGCCAGTAGTATCTCAGGGGCTGAAGTTCAGCCCCAGCATTTT. It encodes CASSISGAEVQPQHF. The complete variable domain, with remaining parts taken from reference TRBV19 and TRBJ1-5, reads DGGITQSPKYLFRKEGQNVTLSCEQNLNHDAMYWYRQDPGQGLRLIYYSQIVNDFQKGDIAEGYSVSREKKESFPLTVTSAQKNPTAFYLCASSISGAEVQPQHFGDGTRLSIL.

The rearrangement joins TRBV9 to TRBJ2-7; the match to TRBD2 covers 7 bases. The J call may be faulty, since TRBJ2-1 better matches the DNA end. Germline CDR1 SGDLS, CDR2 YYNGEE. The CDR3 sequence is 17 residues long. The CDR3 protein is CASSVVLAGPSYNEQFF. The CDR3 DNA is TGTGCCAGCAGCGTAGTATTAGCGGGTCCCTCCTACAATGAGCAGTTCTTC.

This clonotype showed up many times. The chain carries TRBV5-8 and TRBJ1-1; 7 bases are shared with TRBD1. The ends lost 0 bases at V and 3 bases at J; junction bases unmatched: 5. There are 15 residues in the CDR3. Germline CDR1 SGHTS, CDR2 YDEGEE. Here the CDR3 reads CASSLVTGWDTEAFF. The CDR3 region has the DNA TGTGCCAGCAGCTTGGTGACAGGGTGGGACACTGAAGCTTTCTTT.

The V and J genes are TRBV25-1 and TRBJ1-2; D remains ambiguous. V lost 8 bases and J 2 bases, leaving 6 bases between the germline ends. CDR1 MGHDK and CDR2 SYGVNS come from the germline V gene. The CDR3 is 11 residues long. Here the CDR3 reads CASQENYGYTF. CDR3 in DNA: TGTGCCAGCCAGGAGAACTATGGCTACACCTTC.

Only a few counts were recorded for this clonotype. Given a much more abundant clone one base away, this may be a read error. A read error is likely, as this CDR3 ends without the conserved phenylalanine or tryptophan. This chain joins TRBV5-4 and TRBJ1-2, with D hard to call. V was pared by 3 bases and J by 2 bases, with 11 bases between. This CDR3 comprises 14 residues. Germline V gene sequence: CDR1 SGHNT, CDR2 YYREEE (reference sequence). This chain's CDR3 is CASSSKDGNYGYTL. CDR3 sequence (DNA): TGTGCCAGCAGCTCAAAAGACGGGAACTATGGCTACACCCTC.

Comments on this clonotype: Since no conserved phenylalanine or tryptophan closes the CDR3, a read error is the likely cause. This chain links TRBV7-9 with TRBJ1-2; tentative D call: TRBD1 (6 bases). Germline values: CDR1 SEHNR, CDR2 FQNEAQ (reference sequence). The V end lost 5 bases, the J end lost 8 bases, and 15 bases lay between the germline ends. This CDR3 region has 13 residues. CDR3 region: CASSQSEGGGYTS. CDR3 coding DNA: TGTGCCAGCAGCCAAAGCGAGGGGGGAGGCTACACCTCC.

This chain connects TRBV24-1 to TRBJ1-5; D is uncertain. CDR3 length: 13 amino acids. Germline-derived CDR1 and CDR2 are KGHDR and SFDVKD. The CDR3 here is CASRGRYNQPQHF. The CDR3, as DNA: TGTGCTAGCCGGGGTCGGTACAATCAGCCCCAGCATTTT.

The rearrangement uses TRBV24-1 and TRBJ2-2, with 14 nucleotides matching TRBD2. Germline V gene lookup returns CDR1 KGHDR and CDR2 SFDVKD. The CDR3 length is 20 residues. The junction had 15 bases not matched to a gene; V was cut back by 3 bases and J by 7 bases. The CDR3 sequence is CATSDPKTWTSGRYGGELFF. As DNA, the CDR3 is TGTGCCACCAGTGATCCTAAGACGTGGACTAGCGGGAGGTATGGCGGGGAGCTGTTTTTT.